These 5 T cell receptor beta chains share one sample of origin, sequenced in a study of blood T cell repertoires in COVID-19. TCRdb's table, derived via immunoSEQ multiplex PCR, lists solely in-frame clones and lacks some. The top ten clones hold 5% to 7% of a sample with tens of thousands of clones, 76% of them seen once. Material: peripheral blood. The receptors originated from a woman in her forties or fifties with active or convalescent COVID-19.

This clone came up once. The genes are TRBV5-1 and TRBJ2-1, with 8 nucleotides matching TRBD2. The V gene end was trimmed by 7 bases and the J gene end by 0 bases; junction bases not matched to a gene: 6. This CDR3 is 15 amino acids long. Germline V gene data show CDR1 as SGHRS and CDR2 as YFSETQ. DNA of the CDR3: TGCGCCAGCTGCGGACTAGCCGGCTCCTACAATGAGCAGTTCTTC. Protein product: CASCGLAGSYNEQFF.

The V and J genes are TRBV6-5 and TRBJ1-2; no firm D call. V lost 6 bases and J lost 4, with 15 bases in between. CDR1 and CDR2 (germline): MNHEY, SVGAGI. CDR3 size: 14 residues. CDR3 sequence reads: CASSAVRQSYGYTF. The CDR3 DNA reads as TGTGCCAGCAGCGCGGTTCGGCAGTCCTATGGCTACACCTTC.

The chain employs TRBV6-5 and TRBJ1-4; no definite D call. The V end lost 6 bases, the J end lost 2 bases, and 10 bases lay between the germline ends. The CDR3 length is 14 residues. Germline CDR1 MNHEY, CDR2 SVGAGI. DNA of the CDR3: TGTGCCAGCAGGAGAGGGTGGACTAATGAAAAACTGTTTTTT. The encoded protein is CASRRGWTNEKLFF.

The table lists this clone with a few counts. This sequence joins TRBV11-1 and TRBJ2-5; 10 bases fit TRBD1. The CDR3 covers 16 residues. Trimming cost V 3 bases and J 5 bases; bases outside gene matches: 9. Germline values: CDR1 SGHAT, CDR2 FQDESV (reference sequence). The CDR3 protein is CASSLTRDRGRETQYF. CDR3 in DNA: TGTGCCAGCAGCTTGACCCGGGACAGGGGTCGGGAGACCCAGTACTTC. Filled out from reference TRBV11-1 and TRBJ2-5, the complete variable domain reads EAEVAQSPRYKITEKSQAVAFWCDPISGHATLYWYRQILGQGPELLVQFQDESVVDDSQLPKDRFSAERLKGVDSTLKIQPAELGDSAMYLCASSLTRDRGRETQYFGPGTRLLVL.

The CDR3 DNA sequence: TGTGCCAGCAGTTACTCCCCAGGGGGCATCTATGGCTACACCTTC. Amino acid sequence: CASSYSPGGIYGYTF. The chain is built from TRBV6-2 or TRBV6-3 and TRBJ1-2, with TRBD1 identical over 8 bases. This CDR3 has 15 residues. CDR1 MNHEY and CDR2 SVGEGT come from the germline V gene. Losses at the gene ends were 0 bases for V and 4 bases for J; bases not matched to a gene: 4.